Following are 19 T cell receptor beta chains from one sample sequenced in a study of T cell repertoires in cytomegalovirus infection. TCRdb redid the calling of the reads with MiXCR, one entry per CDR3 protein. Of more than 650,000 distinct CDR3 sequences listed, about 40% were seen once; the top ten hold 2.5% to 3.5%. Sequencing was done on a sample of PBMCs. The receptors originated from a human donor in good health (CMV status not recorded). Some clones in this sample may be carry-over from other donors' samples.

The sample holds a few counts of this clonotype. V usage is TRBV28 and J usage is TRBJ2-7; D may be TRBD1 (7 bases). The length of the CDR3 is 12 residues. Germline V CDR1 and CDR2: MDHEN, SYDVKM. Trimming removed 6 bases at V and 5 bases at J, with 11 bases between. CDR3 sequence: CASSPRGDEQYF. As DNA, the CDR3 is TGTGCCAGCAGCCCCAGGGGGGACGAGCAGTACTTC.

V is TRBV4-1 and J is TRBJ1-4; 8 positions match TRBD1. The V gene end was trimmed by 1 base and the J gene end by 4 bases; junction bases not matched to a gene: 5. Germline CDR1 is MGHRA and CDR2 is YSYEKL. The CDR3 is 16 amino acids. The CDR3 DNA sequence: TGCGCCAGCAGCCAAGGTTGGACAGGGATTAATGAAAAACTGTTTTTT. Its translation is CASSQGWTGINEKLFF.

This clonotype was detected once. Given a much more abundant clone one base away, this may be a read error. This chain joins TRBV7-2 and TRBJ1-5, with D unclear. Trimming took off 2 bases at V and 1 base at J, with 9 bases between the two ends. CDR1 is SGHTA and CDR2 is FQGNSA in the germline V gene. The CDR3 is 15 amino acids. The CDR3 bases are TGTGCCAGCAGCTTAATCTGGGTAAGCAATCAGCCCCAGCATTTT. It codes for CASSLIWVSNQPQHF. The full variable domain, with the rest looked up from reference TRBV7-2 and TRBJ1-5, is GAGVSQSPSNKVTEKGKDVELRCDPISGHTALYWYRQSLGQGLEFLIYFQGNSAPDKSGLPSDRFSAERTGGSVSTLTIQRTQQEDSAVYLCASSLIWVSNQPQHFGDGTRLSIL.

This clonotype was picked up a small number of times. The chain links TRBV24-1 to TRBJ2-6, with D unclear. The CDR3 length is 17 residues. The V end was cut by 0 bases, the J end by 0 bases, with 8 bases between. CDR1 KGHDR and CDR2 SFDVKD come from the germline V gene. The CDR3 protein is CATSDLSLDSGANVLTF. The DNA for the CDR3 is TGTGCCACCAGTGATTTGAGTTTGGACTCTGGGGCCAACGTCCTGACTTTC.

This clonotype was found a few times. The V call is TRBV6-6, the J call TRBJ1-1; the match to TRBD1 covers 12 bases. CDR3 length: 15 residues. Germline lookup yields CDR1 MNHNY and CDR2 SVGAGI (reference sequence). The V gene end was trimmed by 7 bases and the J gene end by 4 bases; junction bases not matched to a gene: 7. The CDR3 spells CASTPGTGGPTEAFF. CDR3 coding DNA: TGTGCCAGCACCCCCGGGACAGGGGGCCCCACTGAAGCTTTCTTT.

This clonotype was seen just once. A much larger clonotype is one base distant, so this may be a read error. CDR3 DNA sequence: TGTGCCAGCAGCTCACGGACGGAGAACACTGAAGCTTTCTTT. It is translated as CASSSRTENTEAFF. The V and J genes are TRBV4-2 and TRBJ1-1, with unresolved D. V was shortened by 5 bases and J by 1 base, with 11 bases between the two germline ends. This CDR3 is built from 14 residues. Germline values: CDR1 LGHNA, CDR2 YNFKEQ.

This clonotype showed up just a few times. This sequence joins TRBV5-1 and TRBJ1-2, with D possibly TRBD1 on 5 matching bases. The ends were cut back, 3 bases at V and 2 bases at J, with 26 bases in the middle. The CDR3 runs to 19 residues. CDR1 and CDR2 from the germline V gene are SGHRS and YFSETQ. As DNA, the CDR3 is TGCGCCAGCAGCTCCCCGGGGCAGGGCGGCGATCACCCGAACTATGGCTACACCTTC. It is translated as CASSSPGQGGDHPNYGYTF.

A note on this clonotype: One end of the junction fails to match germline, which may point to a read error. V is TRBV7-2 and J is TRBJ2-2, with TRBD2 matching 9 bases. The CDR3 is 16 amino acids. Germline values: CDR1 SGHTA, CDR2 FQGNSA. The CDR3, as DNA: TGTGCCAGCAGCTTAAATAGCGGGAGTTACACCGGGGATCTGTTTTTT. Translating it yields CASSLNSGSYTGDLFF.

The chain is built from TRBV20-1 and TRBJ2-2; 8 nucleotides agree with TRBD2. The CDR3 loop spans 16 amino acids. V trimming: 6 bases; J trimming: 3 bases; junction bases outside the gene matches: 12. CDR1 and CDR2 (germline): DFQATT, SNEGSKA (reference sequence). The CDR3 sequence is CSARSRLAGYTGELFF. CDR3 in DNA: TGCAGTGCACGATCGCGGCTAGCGGGCTACACCGGGGAGCTGTTTTTT.

Comments on this clonotype: One base away lies a much larger clone, so this may be a sequencing read error. As the CDR3 is not closed by the conserved phenylalanine or tryptophan, this likely results from a read error. The chain uses TRBV7-2 and TRBJ1-1, with D hard to call. The germline V and J ends were trimmed by 5 bases and 7 bases, with 8 bases remaining between them. CDR3 size: 11 residues. Germline V gives CDR1 SGHTA, CDR2 FQGNSA. CDR3 amino acids: CASSQINEAFC. CDR3 coding DNA: TGTGCCAGCAGCCAAATAAATGAAGCTTTCTGT.

This clonotype was seen just once. A read error may produce the germline difference seen at one junction end. The chain couples TRBV10-3 to TRBJ2-1; 14 bases are shared with TRBD2. The CDR3 runs 16 residues. Germline CDR1 reads ENHRY; CDR2 reads SYGVKD. The DNA for the CDR3 is TGTGCCATCAGCCCGACTAGCGGGAGGGCCGTCAATGAGCAGTTATTC. As protein: CAISPTSGRAVNEQLF.

This clonotype has ten or more counts. The chain combines TRBV7-2 with TRBJ1-3; no firm D call. Trimming shortened V by 8 bases and J by 4 bases, and 12 bases separated the two germline ends. The germline gives CDR1 SGHTA, CDR2 FQGNSA. The CDR3 length is 13 residues. This CDR3 reads CASDEGRGNTIYF. The CDR3 DNA follows: TGTGCCAGCGACGAAGGGAGGGGAAACACCATATATTTT.

This chain links TRBV24-1 with TRBJ2-2; D is possibly TRBD1 (7 bases). The V and J ends lost 4 bases and 8 bases respectively, with 16 bases between them. The CDR3 has 15 amino acids. Germline loops: CDR1 KGHDR, CDR2 SFDVKD. This CDR3 reads CATSDGLTGRGELFF. The CDR3 bases are TGTGCCACCAGTGACGGCCTGACAGGGAGGGGGGAGCTGTTTTTT.

The chain uses TRBV4-1 and TRBJ1-5; weak D call: TRBD1 (5 bases). Trimming removed 0 bases at V and 4 bases at J, with 16 bases between. Germline-derived CDR1 and CDR2 are MGHRA and YSYEKL. The CDR3 loop spans 17 amino acids. The CDR3 coding sequence is TGCGCCAGCAGCCAAGAATTGCAGGGAGGCTTAAATCAGCCCCAGCATTTT. Its translation: CASSQELQGGLNQPQHF.

The genes are TRBV12-3 or TRBV12-4 and TRBJ2-7; 14 bases agree with TRBD2. Trimming cost V 5 bases and J 0 bases; bases outside gene matches: 9. The CDR3 has 18 amino acids. This CDR3 is CASSRRLAGGSSSYEQYF. Written as DNA, the CDR3 is TGTGCCAGCAGTCGCCGACTAGCGGGAGGGTCGAGCTCCTACGAGCAGTACTTC.

This clonotype was seen a handful of times. This chain links TRBV29-1 with TRBJ2-1, with 9 nucleotides matching TRBD2. The length of the CDR3 is 16 residues. Trimming removed 3 bases from V and 5 bases from J; junction bases left unmatched: 11. Germline V gene sequence: CDR1 SQVTM, CDR2 ANQGSEA. This CDR3 reads CSVDTSWTSENNEQFF. CDR3 nucleotide sequence: TGCAGCGTTGATACGTCCTGGACTAGCGAGAACAATGAGCAGTTCTTC.

This clonotype was found a few times. The chain uses TRBV19 and TRBJ2-3; 9 nucleotides align to TRBD1. V lost 6 bases, J lost 2 bases, and 3 bases stayed unmatched. Per germline, CDR1 LNHDA and CDR2 SQIVND (reference sequence). The CDR3 contains 14 residues. The CDR3 nucleotides are TGTGCCAGTAGGCGGACAGGGGACACAGATACGCAGTATTTT. Translated, it gives CASRRTGDTDTQYF.

As regards this clonotype: Being one base from a much bigger clone, this may be a read error. This chain connects TRBV7-8 to TRBJ2-3; TRBD2 aligns across 10 bases. This CDR3 contains 16 residues. CDR1 is SGHVS and CDR2 is FQNEAQ in the germline V gene. The V segment lost 6 bases and the J segment 2 bases; nucleotides outside the gene matches: 8. The CDR3: CASRGQTSGPTDTQYF. The CDR3 nucleotides read TGTGCCAGCAGAGGACAGACTAGCGGGCCCACAGATACGCAGTATTTT. Full variable domain (rest looked up from reference TRBV7-8 and TRBJ2-3): GAGVSQSPRYKVAKRGQDVALRCDPISGHVSLFWYQQALGQGPEFLTYFQNEAQLDKSGLPSDRFFAERPEGSVSTLKIQRTQQEDSAVYLCASRGQTSGPTDTQYFGPGTRLTVL.

The table lists this clonotype with many counts. The chain carries TRBV7-2 and TRBJ2-3, with TRBD1 matching 7 bases. V shed 5 bases and J 2 bases; nucleotides not matched to a gene: 10. The CDR3 spans 16 residues. Germline lookup yields CDR1 SGHTA and CDR2 FQGNSA. The CDR3 DNA sequence: TGTGCCAGCAGCCGAACCGGGACAGCTCCCACAGATACGCAGTATTTT. It is translated as CASSRTGTAPTDTQYF. Full variable domain (rest looked up from reference TRBV7-2 and TRBJ2-3): GAGVSQSPSNKVTEKGKDVELRCDPISGHTALYWYRQSLGQGLEFLIYFQGNSAPDKSGLPSDRFSAERTGGSVSTLTIQRTQQEDSAVYLCASSRTGTAPTDTQYFGPGTRLTVL.